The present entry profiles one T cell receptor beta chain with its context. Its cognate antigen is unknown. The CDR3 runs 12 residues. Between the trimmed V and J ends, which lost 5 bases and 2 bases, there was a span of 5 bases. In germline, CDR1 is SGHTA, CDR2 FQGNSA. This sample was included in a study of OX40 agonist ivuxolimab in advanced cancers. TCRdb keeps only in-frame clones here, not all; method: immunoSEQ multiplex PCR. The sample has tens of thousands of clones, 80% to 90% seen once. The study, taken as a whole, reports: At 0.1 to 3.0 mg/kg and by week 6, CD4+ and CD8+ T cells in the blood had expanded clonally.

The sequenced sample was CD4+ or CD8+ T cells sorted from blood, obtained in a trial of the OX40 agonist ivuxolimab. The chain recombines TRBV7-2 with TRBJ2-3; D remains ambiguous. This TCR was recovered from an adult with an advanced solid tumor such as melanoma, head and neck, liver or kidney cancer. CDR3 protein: CASSPFTDTQYF. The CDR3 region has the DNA TGTGCCAGCAGCCCCTTCACAGATACGCAGTATTTT.